Below, 5 T cell receptor beta chains from the same sample are listed, as sequenced in a study of cytomegalovirus exposure and HLA in healthy donors. A multiplex PCR was run with 60 Vbeta primers and 13 Jbeta primers. Produced via immunoSEQ multiplex PCR; TCRdb's table is partial and in-frame only. The table shows roughly 110,000 clones, with 71% occurring only once. The sequencing sample was made of PBMCs. These receptors all stem from a female donor in good health and CMV-seronegative.

The chain couples TRBV28 to TRBJ2-1; no definite D call. V was trimmed by 2 bases and J by 9 bases, leaving 11 bases between them. Germline lookup yields CDR1 MDHEN and CDR2 SYDVKM. This CDR3 is built from 13 residues. CDR3 in amino acids: CASSLPLRGEQFF. The CDR3 coding sequence is TGTGCCAGCAGTTTACCACTCAGAGGTGAGCAGTTCTTC.

V usage is TRBV7-8 and J usage is TRBJ2-1, with 11 bases matching TRBD2. J was trimmed by 3 bases and V by 1 base; bases with no gene match: 2. The CDR3 loop spans 16 amino acids. Germline V gene sequence: CDR1 SGHVS, CDR2 FQNEAQ. DNA of the CDR3: TGTGCCAGCAGCTTAGTGACTAGCGGGATCTACAATGAGCAGTTCTTC. Translating gives CASSLVTSGIYNEQFF. The full variable domain, rest sourced from reference TRBV7-8 and TRBJ2-1, is GAGVSQSPRYKVAKRGQDVALRCDPISGHVSLFWYQQALGQGPEFLTYFQNEAQLDKSGLPSDRFFAERPEGSVSTLKIQRTQQEDSAVYLCASSLVTSGIYNEQFFGPGTRLTVL.

The DNA of the CDR3 is TGCAGCGTTGTACTAGCGGGAGTTCCAGATACGCAGTATTTT. This sequence encodes CSVVLAGVPDTQYF. The gene calls are TRBV29-1 and TRBJ2-3; 11 positions agree with TRBD2. V dropped 4 bases and J dropped 4; count of bases not matched to a gene: 4. The CDR3 contains 14 residues. Germline assignment: CDR1 SQVTM and CDR2 ANQGSEA.

This clone was observed a single time. The gene calls are TRBV5-1 and TRBJ2-7; the match to TRBD1 covers 9 bases. Germline values: CDR1 SGHRS, CDR2 YFSETQ. V trimming: 1 base; J trimming: 5 bases; junction bases outside the gene matches: 10. The CDR3 consists of 16 residues. In DNA form, the CDR3 reads TGCGCCAGCAGCTTGACCATGGGACAGGGCGAAAACGAGCAGTACTTC. This sequence encodes CASSLTMGQGENEQYF.

The chain combines TRBV2 with TRBJ1-6, with D uncertain. This CDR3 is built from 13 residues. Germline values: CDR1 SNHLY, CDR2 FYNNEI. With 7 bases removed from V and 7 bases from J, the gap between germline ends came to 11 bases. This CDR3 reads CASTPGRNSPLHF. As DNA, the CDR3 is TGTGCCAGCACTCCAGGAAGGAATTCACCCCTCCACTTT. Full variable domain (missing parts from reference TRBV2 and TRBJ1-6): EPEVTQTPSHQVTQMGQEVILRCVPISNHLYFYWYRQILGQKVEFLVSFYNNEISEKSEIFDDQFSVERPDGSNFTLKIRSTKLEDSAMYFCASTPGRNSPLHFGNGTRLTVT.